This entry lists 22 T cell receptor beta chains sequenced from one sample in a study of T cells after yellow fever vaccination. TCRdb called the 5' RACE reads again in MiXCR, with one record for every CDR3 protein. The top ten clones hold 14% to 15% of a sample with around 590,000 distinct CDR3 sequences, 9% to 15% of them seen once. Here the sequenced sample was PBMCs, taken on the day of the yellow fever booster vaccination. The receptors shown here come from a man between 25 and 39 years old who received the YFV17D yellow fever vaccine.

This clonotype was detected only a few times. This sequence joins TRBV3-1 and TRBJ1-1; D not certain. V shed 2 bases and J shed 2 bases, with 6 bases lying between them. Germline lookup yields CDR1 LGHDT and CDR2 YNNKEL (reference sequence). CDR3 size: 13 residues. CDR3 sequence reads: CASSQNDNTEAFF. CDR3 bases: TGTGCCAGCAGCCAAAATGATAACACTGAAGCTTTCTTT. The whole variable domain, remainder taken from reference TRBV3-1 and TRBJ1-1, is DTAVSQTPKYLVTQMGNDKSIKCEQNLGHDTMYWYKQDSKKFLKIMFSYNNKELIINETVPNRFSPKSPDKAHLNLHINSLELGDSAVYFCASSQNDNTEAFFGQGTRLTVV.

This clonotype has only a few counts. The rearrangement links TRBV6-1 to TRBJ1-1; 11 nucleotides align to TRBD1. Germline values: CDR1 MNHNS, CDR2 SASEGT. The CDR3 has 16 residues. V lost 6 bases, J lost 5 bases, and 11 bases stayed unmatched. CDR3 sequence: CASSSGTGGLMTEAFF. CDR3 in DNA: TGTGCCAGCAGCTCCGGGACAGGGGGTTTGATGACTGAAGCTTTCTTT.

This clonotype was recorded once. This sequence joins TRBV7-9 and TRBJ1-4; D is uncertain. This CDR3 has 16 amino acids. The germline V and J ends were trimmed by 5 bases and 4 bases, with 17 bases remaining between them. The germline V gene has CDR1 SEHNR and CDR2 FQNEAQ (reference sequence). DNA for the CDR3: TGTGCCAGCAGCCCGCGTTCGGCCCAGATTAATGAAAAACTGTTTTTT. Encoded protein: CASSPRSAQINEKLFF.

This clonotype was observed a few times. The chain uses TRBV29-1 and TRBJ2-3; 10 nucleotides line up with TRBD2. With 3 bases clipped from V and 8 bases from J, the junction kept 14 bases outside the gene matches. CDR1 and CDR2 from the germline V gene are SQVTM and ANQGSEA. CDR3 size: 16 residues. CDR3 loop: CSVDLVLAGPEATQYF. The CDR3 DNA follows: TGCAGCGTTGATCTAGTACTAGCGGGACCCGAGGCTACGCAGTATTTT.

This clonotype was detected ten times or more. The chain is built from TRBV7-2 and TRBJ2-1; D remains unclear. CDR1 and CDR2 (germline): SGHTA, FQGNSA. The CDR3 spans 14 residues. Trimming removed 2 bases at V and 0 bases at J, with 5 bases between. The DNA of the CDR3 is TGTGCCAGCAGCTTACCTTCCTCCTACAATGAGCAGTTCTTC. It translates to CASSLPSSYNEQFF.

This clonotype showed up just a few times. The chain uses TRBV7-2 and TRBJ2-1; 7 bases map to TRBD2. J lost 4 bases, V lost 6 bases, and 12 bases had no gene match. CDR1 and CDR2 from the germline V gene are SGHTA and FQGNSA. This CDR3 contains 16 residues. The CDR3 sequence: CASRSDGRPSYNEQFF. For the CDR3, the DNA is TGTGCCAGCAGGTCCGACGGGAGGCCCTCTTACAATGAGCAGTTCTTC.

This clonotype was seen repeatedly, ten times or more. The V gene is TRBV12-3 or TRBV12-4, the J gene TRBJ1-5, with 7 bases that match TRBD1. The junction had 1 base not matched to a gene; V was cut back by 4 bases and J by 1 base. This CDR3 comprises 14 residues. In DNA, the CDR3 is TGTGCCAGCAGTTCGACAGGGAGCAATCAGCCCCAGCATTTT. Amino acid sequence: CASSSTGSNQPQHF.

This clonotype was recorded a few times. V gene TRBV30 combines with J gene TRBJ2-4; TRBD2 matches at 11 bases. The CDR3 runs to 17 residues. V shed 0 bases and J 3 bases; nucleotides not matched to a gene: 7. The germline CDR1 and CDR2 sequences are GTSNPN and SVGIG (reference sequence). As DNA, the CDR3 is TGTGCCTGGAGTGTACAGGGGGGGACTAGCGGCAAAAACATTCAGTACTTC. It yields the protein CAWSVQGGTSGKNIQYF.

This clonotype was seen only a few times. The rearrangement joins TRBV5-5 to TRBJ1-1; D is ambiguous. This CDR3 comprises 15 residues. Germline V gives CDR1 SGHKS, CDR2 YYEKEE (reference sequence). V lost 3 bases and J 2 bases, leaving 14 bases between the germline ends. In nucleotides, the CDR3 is TGTGCCAGCAGCTCGATTATAGGGTCCAACACTGAAGCTTTCTTT. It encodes CASSSIIGSNTEAFF.

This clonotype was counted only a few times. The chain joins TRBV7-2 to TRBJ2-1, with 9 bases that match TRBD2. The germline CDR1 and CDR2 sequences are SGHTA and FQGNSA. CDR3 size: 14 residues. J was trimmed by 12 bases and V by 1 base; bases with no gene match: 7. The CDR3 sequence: CASSLDVAGVAQFF. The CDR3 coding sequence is TGTGCCAGCAGCTTAGATGTAGCGGGAGTCGCGCAGTTCTTC.

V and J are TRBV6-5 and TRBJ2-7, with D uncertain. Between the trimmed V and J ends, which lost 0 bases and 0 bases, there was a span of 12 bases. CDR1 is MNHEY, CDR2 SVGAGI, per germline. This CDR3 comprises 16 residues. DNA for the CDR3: TGTGCCAGCAGTTACTCGATATCCAGAGTCTCCTACGAGCAGTACTTC. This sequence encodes CASSYSISRVSYEQYF.

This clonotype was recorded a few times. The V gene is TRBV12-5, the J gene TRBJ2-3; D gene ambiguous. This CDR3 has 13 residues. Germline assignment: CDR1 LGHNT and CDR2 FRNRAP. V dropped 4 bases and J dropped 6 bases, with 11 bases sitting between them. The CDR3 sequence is CASGSRNADTQYF. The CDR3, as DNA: TGTGCTAGTGGTTCGCGCAACGCGGATACGCAGTATTTT.

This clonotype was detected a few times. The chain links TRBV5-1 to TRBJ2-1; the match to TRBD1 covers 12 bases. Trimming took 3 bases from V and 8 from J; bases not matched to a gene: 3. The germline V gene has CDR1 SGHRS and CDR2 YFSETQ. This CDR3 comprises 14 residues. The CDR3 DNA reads TGCGCCAGCAGCTCGGGACAGGGGGCGGATGAGCAGTTCTTC. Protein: CASSSGQGADEQFF.

The CDR3 DNA sequence: TGCGCCAGCAGCCAAGGTTCCGGACAGTATGGCTACACCTTC. Encoded protein: CASSQGSGQYGYTF. V gene TRBV4-3 combines with J gene TRBJ1-2; weak D call: TRBD1 (6 bases). The CDR3 is 14 amino acids. With 1 base removed from V and 5 bases from J, the gap between germline ends came to 11 bases. The V gene's germline CDR1 is LGHNA and CDR2 YSLEER.

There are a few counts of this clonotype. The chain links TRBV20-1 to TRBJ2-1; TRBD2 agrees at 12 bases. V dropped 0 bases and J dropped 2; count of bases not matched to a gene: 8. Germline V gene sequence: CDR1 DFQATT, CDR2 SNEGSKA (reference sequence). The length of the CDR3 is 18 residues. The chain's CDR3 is CSARDYRTSGTTYNEQFF. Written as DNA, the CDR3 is TGCAGTGCTAGAGATTATCGGACTAGCGGGACCACCTACAATGAGCAGTTCTTC.

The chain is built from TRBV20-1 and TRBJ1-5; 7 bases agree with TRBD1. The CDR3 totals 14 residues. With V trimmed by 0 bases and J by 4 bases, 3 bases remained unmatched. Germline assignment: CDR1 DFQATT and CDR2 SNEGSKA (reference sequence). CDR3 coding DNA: TGCAGTGCTAGAGATCCGGACAGGAATCAGCCCCAGCATTTT. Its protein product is CSARDPDRNQPQHF.

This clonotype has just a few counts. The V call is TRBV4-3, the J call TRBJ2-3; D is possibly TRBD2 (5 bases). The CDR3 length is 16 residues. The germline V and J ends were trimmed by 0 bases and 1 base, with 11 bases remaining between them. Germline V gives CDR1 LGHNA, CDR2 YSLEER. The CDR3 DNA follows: TGCGCCAGCAGCCAAGAGTTGAGGAGGCGCACAGATACGCAGTATTTT. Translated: CASSQELRRRTDTQYF.

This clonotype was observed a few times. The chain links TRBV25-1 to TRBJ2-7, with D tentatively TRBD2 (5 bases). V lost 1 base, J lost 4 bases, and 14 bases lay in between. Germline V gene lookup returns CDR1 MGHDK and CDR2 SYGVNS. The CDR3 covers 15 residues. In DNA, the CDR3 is TGTGCCAGCAGTGAATCTCTCTCCCGGGATTACGAGCAGTACTTC. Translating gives CASSESLSRDYEQYF.

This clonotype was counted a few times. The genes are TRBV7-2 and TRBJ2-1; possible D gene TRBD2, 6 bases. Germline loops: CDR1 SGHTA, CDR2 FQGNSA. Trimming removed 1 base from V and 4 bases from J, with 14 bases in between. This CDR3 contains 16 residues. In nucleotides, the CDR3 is TGTGCCAGCAGCTTAGAATCTACGGGGGTTTACAATGAGCAGTTCTTC. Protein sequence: CASSLESTGVYNEQFF.

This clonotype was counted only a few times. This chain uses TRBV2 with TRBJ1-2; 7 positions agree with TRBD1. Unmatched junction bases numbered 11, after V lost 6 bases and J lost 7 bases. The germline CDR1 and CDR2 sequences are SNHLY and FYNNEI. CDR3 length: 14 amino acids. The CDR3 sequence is CASRFAGTDSGYTF. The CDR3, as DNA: TGTGCCAGCAGGTTTGCCGGGACAGACAGTGGCTACACCTTC.

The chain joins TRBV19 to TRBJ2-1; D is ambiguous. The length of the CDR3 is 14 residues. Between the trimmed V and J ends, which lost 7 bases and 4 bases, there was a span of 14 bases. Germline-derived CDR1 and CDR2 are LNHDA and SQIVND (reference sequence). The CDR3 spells CASTSGPFYNEQFF. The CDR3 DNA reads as TGTGCCAGTACCTCCGGGCCATTTTACAATGAGCAGTTCTTC.

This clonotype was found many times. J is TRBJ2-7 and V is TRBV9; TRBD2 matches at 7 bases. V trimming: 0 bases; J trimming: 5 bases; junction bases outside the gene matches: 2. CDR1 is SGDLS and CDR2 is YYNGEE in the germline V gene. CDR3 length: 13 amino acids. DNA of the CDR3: TGTGCCAGCAGCGTAGCGGGAGGCCACGAGCAGTACTTC. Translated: CASSVAGGHEQYF.